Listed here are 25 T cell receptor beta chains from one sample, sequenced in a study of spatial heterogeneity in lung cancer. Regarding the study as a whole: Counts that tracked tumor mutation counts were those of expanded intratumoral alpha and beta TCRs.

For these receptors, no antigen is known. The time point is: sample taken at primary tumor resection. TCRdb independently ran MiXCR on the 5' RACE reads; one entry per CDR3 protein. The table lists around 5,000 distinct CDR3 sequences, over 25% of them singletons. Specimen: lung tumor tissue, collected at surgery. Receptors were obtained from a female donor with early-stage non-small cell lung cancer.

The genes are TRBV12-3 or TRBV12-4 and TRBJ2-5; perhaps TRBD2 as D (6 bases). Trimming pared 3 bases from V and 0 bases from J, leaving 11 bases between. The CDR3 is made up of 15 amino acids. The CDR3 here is CASSFGLAYQETQYF. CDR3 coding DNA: TGTGCCAGCAGTTTTGGGCTAGCGTACCAAGAGACCCAGTACTTC.

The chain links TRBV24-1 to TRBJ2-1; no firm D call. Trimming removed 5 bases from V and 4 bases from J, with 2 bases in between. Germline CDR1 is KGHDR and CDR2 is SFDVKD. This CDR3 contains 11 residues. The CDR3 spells CATSVYNEQFF. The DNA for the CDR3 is TGTGCCACCAGTGTTTACAATGAGCAGTTCTTC.

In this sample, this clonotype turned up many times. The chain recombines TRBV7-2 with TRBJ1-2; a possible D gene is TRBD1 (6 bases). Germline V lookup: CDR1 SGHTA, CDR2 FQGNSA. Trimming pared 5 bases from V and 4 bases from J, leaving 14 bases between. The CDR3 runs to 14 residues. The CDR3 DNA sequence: TGTGCCAGCAGCCCCGATTGGACAGTCTATGGCTACACCTTC. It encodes CASSPDWTVYGYTF. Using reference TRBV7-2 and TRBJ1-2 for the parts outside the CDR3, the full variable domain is GAGVSQSPSNKVTEKGKDVELRCDPISGHTALYWYRQSLGQGLEFLIYFQGNSAPDKSGLPSDRFSAERTGGSVSTLTIQRTQQEDSAVYLCASSPDWTVYGYTFGSGTRLTVV.

The CDR3 region is CSAQSGIDTDTQYF. In DNA, the CDR3 is TGCAGTGCCCAGAGCGGGATTGACACAGATACGCAGTATTTT. The rearrangement links TRBV20-1 to TRBJ2-3; 7 bases are a match to TRBD2. J lost 2 bases, V lost 6 bases, and 8 bases had no gene match. CDR1 and CDR2 (germline): DFQATT, SNEGSKA (reference sequence). This CDR3 is built from 14 residues.

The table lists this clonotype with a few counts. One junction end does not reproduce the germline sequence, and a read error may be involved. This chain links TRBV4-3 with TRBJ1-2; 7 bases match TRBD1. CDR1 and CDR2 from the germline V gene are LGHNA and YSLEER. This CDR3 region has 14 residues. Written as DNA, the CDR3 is TGCGCCAGCAGCCAACAGGGGGAAAGTTCGAATCCTGCCTTC. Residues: CASSQQGESSNPAF.

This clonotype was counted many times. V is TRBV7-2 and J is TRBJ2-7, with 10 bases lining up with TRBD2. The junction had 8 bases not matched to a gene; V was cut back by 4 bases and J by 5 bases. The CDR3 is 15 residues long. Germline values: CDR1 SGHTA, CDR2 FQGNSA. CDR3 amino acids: CASSSSLAGYDEQYF. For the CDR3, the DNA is TGTGCCAGCAGCTCCTCACTAGCGGGGTATGACGAGCAGTACTTC.

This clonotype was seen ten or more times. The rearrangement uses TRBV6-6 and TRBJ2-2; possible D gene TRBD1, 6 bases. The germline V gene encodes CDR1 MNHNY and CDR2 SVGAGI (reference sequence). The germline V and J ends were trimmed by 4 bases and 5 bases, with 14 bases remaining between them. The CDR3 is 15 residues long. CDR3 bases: TGTGCCAGCAGTTCGTTGGGGGCGGGTACCGGGGAGCTGTTTTTT. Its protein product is CASSSLGAGTGELFF.

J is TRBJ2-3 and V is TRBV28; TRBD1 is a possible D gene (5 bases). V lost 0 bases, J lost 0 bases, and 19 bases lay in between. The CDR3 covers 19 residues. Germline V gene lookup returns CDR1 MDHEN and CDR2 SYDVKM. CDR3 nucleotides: TGTGCCAGCAGTTTATGGACAGTCGCGTCTGGGTTTAGCACAGATACGCAGTATTTT. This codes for CASSLWTVASGFSTDTQYF.

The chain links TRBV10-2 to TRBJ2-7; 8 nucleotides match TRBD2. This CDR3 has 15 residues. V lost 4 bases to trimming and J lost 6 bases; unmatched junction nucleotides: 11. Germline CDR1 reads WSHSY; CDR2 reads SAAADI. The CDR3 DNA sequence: TGCGCCAGCAGTGCGCCGGGACTAGGATCGGTCGAGCAGTACTTC. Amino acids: CASSAPGLGSVEQYF.

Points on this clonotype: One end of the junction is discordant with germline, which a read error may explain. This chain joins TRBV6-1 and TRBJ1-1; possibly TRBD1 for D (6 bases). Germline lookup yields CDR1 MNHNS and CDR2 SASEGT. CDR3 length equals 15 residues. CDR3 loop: CTSSPTRDMNTEAFF. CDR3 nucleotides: TGTACCAGCAGCCCAACCCGGGACATGAACACTGAAGCTTTCTTT.

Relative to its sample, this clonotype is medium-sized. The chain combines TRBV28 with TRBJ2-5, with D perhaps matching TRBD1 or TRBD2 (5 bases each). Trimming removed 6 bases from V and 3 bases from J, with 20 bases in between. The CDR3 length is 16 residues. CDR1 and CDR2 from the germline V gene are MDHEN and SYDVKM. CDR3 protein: CASSRDQTKPEETQYF. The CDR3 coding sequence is TGTGCCAGCAGCCGGGACCAGACAAAACCTGAAGAGACCCAGTACTTC.

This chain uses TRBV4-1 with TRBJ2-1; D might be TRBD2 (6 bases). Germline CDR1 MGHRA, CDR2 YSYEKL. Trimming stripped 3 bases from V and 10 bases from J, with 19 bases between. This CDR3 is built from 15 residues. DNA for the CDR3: TGCGCCAGCAGCCATGAAGAGACTAGGCCATTAGAGCAGTTCTTC. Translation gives CASSHEETRPLEQFF.

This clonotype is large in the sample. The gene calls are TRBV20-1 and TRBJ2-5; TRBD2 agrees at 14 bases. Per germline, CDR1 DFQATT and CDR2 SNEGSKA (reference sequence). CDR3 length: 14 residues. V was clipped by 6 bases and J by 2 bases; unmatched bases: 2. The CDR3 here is CSAGLAGGQETQYF. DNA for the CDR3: TGCAGTGCCGGACTAGCGGGGGGACAAGAGACCCAGTACTTC.

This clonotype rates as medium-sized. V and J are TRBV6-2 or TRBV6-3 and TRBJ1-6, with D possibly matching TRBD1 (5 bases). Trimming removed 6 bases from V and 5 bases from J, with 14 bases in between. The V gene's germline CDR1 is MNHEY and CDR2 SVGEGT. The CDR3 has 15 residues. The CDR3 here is CASSYRDANNSPLHF. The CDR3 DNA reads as TGTGCCAGCAGCTACCGGGACGCTAATAATTCACCCCTCCACTTT.

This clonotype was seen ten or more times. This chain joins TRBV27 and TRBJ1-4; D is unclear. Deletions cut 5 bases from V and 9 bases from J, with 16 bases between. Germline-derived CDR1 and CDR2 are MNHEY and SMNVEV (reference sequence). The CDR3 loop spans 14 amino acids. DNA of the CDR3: TGTGCCAGCAGTCCCTCCTTAAACTCCCAAAAACTGTTTTTT. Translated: CASSPSLNSQKLFF.

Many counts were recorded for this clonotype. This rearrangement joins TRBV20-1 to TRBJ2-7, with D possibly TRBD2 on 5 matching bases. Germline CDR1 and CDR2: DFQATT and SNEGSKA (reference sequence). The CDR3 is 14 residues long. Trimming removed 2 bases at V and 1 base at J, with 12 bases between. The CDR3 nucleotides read TGCAGTGCTAGACCCCTTACGGGGTCCTACGAGCAGTACTTC. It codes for CSARPLTGSYEQYF.

The CDR3 loop reads CASSSQGQNIQYF. For the CDR3, the DNA is TGTGCCAGCAGCTCACAGGGGCAAAACATTCAGTACTTC. The chain links TRBV13 to TRBJ2-4; 7 nucleotides line up with TRBD1. The CDR3 runs to 13 residues. J lost 5 bases, V lost 4 bases, and 2 bases had no gene match. The germline CDR1 and CDR2 sequences are PRHDT and FYEKMQ (reference sequence).

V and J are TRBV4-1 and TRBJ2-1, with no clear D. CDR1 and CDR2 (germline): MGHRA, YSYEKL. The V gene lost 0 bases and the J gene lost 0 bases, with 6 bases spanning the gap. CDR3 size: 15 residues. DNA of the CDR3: TGCGCCAGCAGCCAAGATTCCCTCTCCTACAATGAGCAGTTCTTC. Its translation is CASSQDSLSYNEQFF.

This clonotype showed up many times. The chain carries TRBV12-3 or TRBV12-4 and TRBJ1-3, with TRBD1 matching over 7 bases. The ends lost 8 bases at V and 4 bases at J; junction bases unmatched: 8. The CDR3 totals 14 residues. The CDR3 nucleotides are TGTGCCAGCGCCCCAGGGGGTTTCGGAAACACCATATATTTT. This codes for CASAPGGFGNTIYF.

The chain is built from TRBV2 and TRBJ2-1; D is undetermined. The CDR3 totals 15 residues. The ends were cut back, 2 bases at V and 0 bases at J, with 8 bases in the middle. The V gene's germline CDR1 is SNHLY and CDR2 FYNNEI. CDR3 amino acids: CASSEQSSSYNEQFF. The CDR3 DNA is TGTGCCAGCAGTGAACAGTCGAGCTCCTACAATGAGCAGTTCTTC.

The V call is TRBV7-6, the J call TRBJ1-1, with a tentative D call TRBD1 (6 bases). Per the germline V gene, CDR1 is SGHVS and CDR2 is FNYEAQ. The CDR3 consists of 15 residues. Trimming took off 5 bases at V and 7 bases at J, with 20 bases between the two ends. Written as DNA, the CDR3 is TGTGCCAGCAGCCCAGGGATCAGGGGAGCTAGTGAAGCTTTCTTT. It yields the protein CASSPGIRGASEAFF. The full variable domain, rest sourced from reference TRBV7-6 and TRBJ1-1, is GAGVSQSPRYKVTKRGQDVALRCDPISGHVSLYWYRQALGQGPEFLTYFNYEAQQDKSGLPNDRFSAERPEGSISTLTIQRTEQRDSAMYRCASSPGIRGASEAFFGQGTRLTVV.

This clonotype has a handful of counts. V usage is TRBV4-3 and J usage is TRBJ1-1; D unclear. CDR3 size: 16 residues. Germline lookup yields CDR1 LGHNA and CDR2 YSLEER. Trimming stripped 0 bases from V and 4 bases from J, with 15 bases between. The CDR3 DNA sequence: TGCGCCAGCAGCCAAGACGATCTCCGGTACGGCACTGAAGCTTTCTTT. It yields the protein CASSQDDLRYGTEAFF.

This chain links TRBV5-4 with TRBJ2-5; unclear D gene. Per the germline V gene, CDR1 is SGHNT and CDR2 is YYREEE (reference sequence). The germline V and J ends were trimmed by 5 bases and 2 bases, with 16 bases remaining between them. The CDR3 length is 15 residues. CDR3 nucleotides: TGTGCCAGCAGGAATACGGCCAAGTCGCAAGAGACCCAGTACTTC. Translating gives CASRNTAKSQETQYF.

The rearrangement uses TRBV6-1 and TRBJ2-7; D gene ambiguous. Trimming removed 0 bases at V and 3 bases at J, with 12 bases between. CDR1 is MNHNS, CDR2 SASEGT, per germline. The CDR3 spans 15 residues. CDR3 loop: CASSEAHGAYYEQYF. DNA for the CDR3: TGTGCCAGCAGTGAAGCGCACGGAGCCTACTACGAGCAGTACTTC.

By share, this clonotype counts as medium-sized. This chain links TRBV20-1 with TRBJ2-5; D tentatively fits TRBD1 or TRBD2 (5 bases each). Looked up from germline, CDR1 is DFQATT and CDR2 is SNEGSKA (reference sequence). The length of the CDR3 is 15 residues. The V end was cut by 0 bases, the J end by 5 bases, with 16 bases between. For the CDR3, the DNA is TGCAGTGCTAGAGATCCAGGGCGCAGGGACGAGACCCAGTACTTC. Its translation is CSARDPGRRDETQYF.